What follows are 3 T cell receptor beta chains derived from one specimen sequenced in a study of shared clonotypes between healthy human individuals. The protocol was immunoSEQ multiplex PCR, while the TCRdb copy is restricted to in-frame clones and leaves out a portion. Here the sample spans 2 million to 2.5 million clones, around 95% being singletons. The sequencing input was naive CD4+ T cells sorted from blood. Indicated subset: CD45RA+ positively selected. These receptor sequences come from a man in his late teens or twenties in good health.

The genes are TRBV14 and TRBJ2-4, with D uncertain. This CDR3 has 14 residues. The V gene lost 4 bases and the J gene lost 8 bases, with 15 bases spanning the gap. Germline values: CDR1 SGHDN, CDR2 FVKESK. CDR3 DNA sequence: TGTGCCAGCAGCCCCTTCAACCAGGTAGACATTCAGTACTTC. This encodes CASSPFNQVDIQYF.

The genes are TRBV29-1 and TRBJ2-1, with TRBD2 matching 8 bases. Germline V CDR1 and CDR2: SQVTM, ANQGSEA. Trimming cost V 7 bases and J 5 bases; bases outside gene matches: 13. The CDR3 runs to 15 residues. This CDR3 reads CSARGSGSRHNEQFF. The CDR3 coding sequence is TGCAGCGCCCGCGGGAGCGGGAGCCGACACAATGAGCAGTTCTTC.

In DNA, the CDR3 is TGTGCCAGCAGTACCGAAGGGTCGGGCAATCAGCCCCAGCATTTT. It translates to CASSTEGSGNQPQHF. The gene calls are TRBV28 and TRBJ1-5; D ambiguous. The CDR3 has 15 amino acids. Germline-derived CDR1 and CDR2 are MDHEN and SYDVKM. Trimming took 5 bases from V and 2 from J, leaving 13 bases between them.